There are a few counts of the clone carrying this TCR beta chain. Its antigen is not identified. Quantitative 5'-RACE with molecular barcodes produced the TCR beta libraries. TCRdb re-called the 5' RACE reads through MiXCR, storing one row per CDR3 protein. In the table there are 250,000 or so distinct CDR3 sequences, 20% to 30% of which are singletons. CDR1 is DFQATT and CDR2 is SNEGSKA in the germline V gene (reference sequence). V dropped 3 bases and J dropped 0 bases, with 12 bases sitting between them. The CDR3 covers 14 residues. These data are taken from a study of CD8 T cells in ankylosing spondylitis. Study observations and caveats: As for the disease-linked clones, they showed a CD8+ phenotype and occurred at relatively low frequencies in peripheral blood. Disease-associated clones were reportedly significantly overrepresented in matched ankylosing spondylitis synovial fluid. Characteristic of ankylosing spondylitis blood, it appeared, was a TCR beta motif comprising about eight highly homologous variants.

This receptor was identified in a male donor with ankylosing spondylitis or in good health (not recorded which). Sequencing was done on a sample of blood, either unsorted or a sorted T cell fraction (not recorded which). The genes are TRBV20-1 and TRBJ2-7; D may be TRBD2 (7 bases). CDR3 DNA: TGCAGTGCTAGGGGGGGGCCGAGCTCCTACGAGCAGTACTTC. Protein sequence: CSARGGPSSYEQYF.